This is a list of T cell receptor beta chains from one sample in a study of shared clonotypes between healthy human individuals. Clones were sequenced by immunoSEQ multiplex PCR, and TCRdb holds only the in-frame ones, with some missing. The repertoire holds about 1.5 million clones, with around 95% as singletons. Sequencing was performed on naive CD4+ T cells sorted from blood. The origin of the receptors is a man between 25 and 39 years old in good health. Each CDR3 is given with its conserved first and last residue. D genes are given only for firm matches. Clone size is not always given. Where it is, it says once, few, many or a class for expanded clones.

TRBV30	NA	NA	TRBJ1-1	TGTGCCTGGAGTGGGGCGGTCGCCGGTGAAGCTTTCTTT	CAWSGAVAGEAFF
TRBV5-1	NA	TRBD2	TRBJ2-7	TGCGCCAGCAGCTTCGAAACTAGCGGGCTCTACGAGCAGTACTTC	CASSFETSGLYEQYF
TRBV28	NA	NA	TRBJ2-2	TGTGCCAGCAGCCTGGACAGGAACACCGGGGAGCTGTTTTTT	CASSLDRNTGELFF
TRBV6-1	once	NA	TRBJ2-1	TGTGCCACCGACTTGCGCAGGCGGACCTACAATGAGCAGTTCTTC	CATDLRRRTYNEQFF
TRBV5-1	NA	NA	TRBJ2-6	TGCGCCAGCAGCTTAGGGCAGGGTAGTCGTTGGGCCAACGTCCTGACTTTC	CASSLGQGSRWANVLTF
TRBV11-2	NA	TRBD1	TRBJ2-6	TGTGCCAGCAGCTTGGACAGGGTAACCCCACACTCTGGGGCCAACGTCCTGACTTTC	CASSLDRVTPHSGANVLTF
TRBV7-2	NA	TRBD2	TRBJ2-5	TGTGCCAGCAGCCCCACCGGACTAGCGGTCCCTGTAGAGACCCAGTACTTC	CASSPTGLAVPVETQYF
TRBV5-1	NA	NA	TRBJ2-7	TGCGCCAGCAGCTTGGCCGACCACGAGCAGTACTTC	CASSLADHEQYF
TRBV5-1	NA	TRBD2	TRBJ2-1	TGCGCCAGCAGTGCGGGAGGTTACTACAATGAGCAGTTCTTC	CASSAGGYYNEQFF
TRBV28	NA	TRBD2	TRBJ2-1	TGTGCCAGCAGACCAGCGGGAGGGGGACATTATGAGCAGTTCTTC	CASRPAGGGHYEQFF
TRBV5-4	NA	NA	TRBJ2-1	TGTGCCAGCAGCTTGGTAACAGGGCGCTACAATGAGCAGTTCTTC	CASSLVTGRYNEQFF
TRBV5-1	NA	NA	TRBJ2-2	TGCGCCAGCAGCTTGACAGGGTTCGGCGGGGAGCTGTTTTTT	CASSLTGFGGELFF
TRBV6-1	NA	TRBD1	TRBJ2-7	TGTGCCAGCAGTGAAGCACCGGGACAGGTGATATCCTACGAGCAGTACTTC	CASSEAPGQVISYEQYF
TRBV6-1	NA	TRBD1	TRBJ2-5	TGTGCCAGCATTGCTGGGACAGGGGTTGTGCAGACCCAGTACTTC	CASIAGTGVVQTQYF
TRBV25-1	NA	NA	TRBJ2-3	TGTGCCAGCAGTTTACAGCTAGATACGCAGTATTTT	CASSLQLDTQYF